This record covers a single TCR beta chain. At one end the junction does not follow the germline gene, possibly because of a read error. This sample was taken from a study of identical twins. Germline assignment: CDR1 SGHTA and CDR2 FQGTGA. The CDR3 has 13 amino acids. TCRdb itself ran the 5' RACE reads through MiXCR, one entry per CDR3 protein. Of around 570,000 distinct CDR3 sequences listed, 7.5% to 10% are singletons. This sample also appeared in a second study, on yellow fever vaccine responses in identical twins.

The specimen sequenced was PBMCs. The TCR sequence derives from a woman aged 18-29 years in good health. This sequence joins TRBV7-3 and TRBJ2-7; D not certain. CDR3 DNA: TGTGCCAGCAGCTTAATTGCTTCCACAATTCGGGACTTC. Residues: CASSLIASTIRDF.